The 29 T cell receptor beta chains below were found in one sample sequenced in a study of blood T cell repertoires in COVID-19. The method was immunoSEQ multiplex PCR; TCRdb's version includes in-frame clones alone and lacks a portion of them. The table lists over 130,000 clones, 84% of them singletons. Sequences were obtained from peripheral blood. The receptor set was obtained from a man aged 65 to 79 with acute or convalescent COVID-19.

The chain has TRBV7-8 and TRBJ2-3; tentatively, D is TRBD1 (5 bases). V lost 4 bases and J lost 2, with 19 bases in between. The CDR3 extends over 17 amino acids. Germline lookup yields CDR1 SGHVS and CDR2 FQNEAQ. Here the CDR3 reads CASSSEIKGLNTDTQYF. CDR3 coding DNA: TGTGCCAGCAGCTCGGAAATTAAGGGGCTTAACACAGATACGCAGTATTTT.

This chain links TRBV28 with TRBJ1-2; tentative D call: TRBD1 (5 bases). Germline CDR1 is MDHEN and CDR2 is SYDVKM. CDR3 size: 13 residues. Trimming removed 3 bases at V and 3 bases at J, with 8 bases between. The CDR3 here is CASSLQGYYGYTF. In DNA form, the CDR3 reads TGTGCCAGCAGTTTGCAGGGCTACTATGGCTACACCTTC.

The V and J genes are TRBV19 and TRBJ1-2; D ambiguous. CDR1 and CDR2 (germline): LNHDA, SQIVND (reference sequence). V was pared by 6 bases and J by 2 bases, with 16 bases between. CDR3 length: 15 amino acids. CDR3 DNA: TGTGCCAGTAGCCCTACTCAGTTGACAAACTATGGCTACACCTTC. Translating gives CASSPTQLTNYGYTF.

This chain connects TRBV27 to TRBJ2-7, with 12 bases aligning to TRBD2. This CDR3 region has 16 residues. Germline V lookup: CDR1 MNHEY, CDR2 SMNVEV (reference sequence). Germline trimming cut 6 bases from V and 5 bases from J; bases unmatched to any gene: 11. The CDR3 bases are TGTGCCAGCAGCCGTCTTCTAGCGGGAGGGCCCCACGAGCAGTACTTC. Encoded protein: CASSRLLAGGPHEQYF.

J is TRBJ2-3 and V is TRBV24-1, with 8 bases matching TRBD2. The V gene's germline CDR1 is KGHDR and CDR2 SFDVKD. The V segment lost 1 base and the J segment 1 base; nucleotides outside the gene matches: 9. CDR3 length equals 18 residues. For the CDR3, the DNA is TGTGCCACCAGTGATTTCGGCCAACTAGCGGTTCGCACAGATACGCAGTATTTT. This codes for CATSDFGQLAVRTDTQYF.

V gene TRBV19 combines with J gene TRBJ2-4; TRBD2 agrees at 8 bases. The CDR3 runs to 18 residues. J gave up 0 bases and V 0 bases, and 7 bases lay outside the gene matches. Germline V gene lookup returns CDR1 LNHDA and CDR2 SQIVND (reference sequence). CDR3 bases: TGTGCCAGTAGTATAGATCTTCCGGGAGGGAGAGCCAAAAACATTCAGTACTTC. Its protein is CASSIDLPGGRAKNIQYF. Full variable domain (rest looked up from reference TRBV19 and TRBJ2-4): DGGITQSPKYLFRKEGQNVTLSCEQNLNHDAMYWYRQDPGQGLRLIYYSQIVNDFQKGDIAEGYSVSREKKESFPLTVTSAQKNPTAFYLCASSIDLPGGRAKNIQYFGAGTRLSVL.

CDR3 sequence: CASSLLGFEDRAYEQYF. The CDR3 nucleotides read TGTGCCAGCAGTTTGTTGGGGTTCGAGGACAGGGCCTACGAGCAGTACTTC. The chain combines TRBV28 with TRBJ2-7, with 8 positions matching TRBD1. The CDR3 sequence is 17 residues long. V trimming: 3 bases; J trimming: 2 bases; junction bases outside the gene matches: 12. The germline V gene has CDR1 MDHEN and CDR2 SYDVKM.

The V and J genes are TRBV5-1 and TRBJ2-3, with D tentatively TRBD2 (7 bases). Germline V gene data show CDR1 as SGHRS and CDR2 as YFSETQ. V dropped 0 bases and J dropped 3 bases, with 14 bases sitting between them. This CDR3 spans 16 amino acids. DNA of the CDR3: TGCGCCAGCAGCTTGGCCGGGGGGCGGTTGACAGATACGCAGTATTTT. Its protein product is CASSLAGGRLTDTQYF.

The chain links TRBV5-1 to TRBJ1-1, with 9 bases identical to TRBD1. Trimming removed 4 bases from V and 4 bases from J; junction bases left unmatched: 5. Germline V CDR1 and CDR2: SGHRS, YFSETQ. CDR3 length: 14 amino acids. The chain's CDR3 is CASSPHRGRTEAFF. The CDR3 DNA is TGCGCCAGCAGCCCCCACAGGGGGCGCACTGAAGCTTTCTTT.

This chain links TRBV19 with TRBJ2-1; 8 bases fit TRBD2. The germline V gene has CDR1 LNHDA and CDR2 SQIVND (reference sequence). Germline trimming cut 3 bases from V and 9 bases from J; bases unmatched to any gene: 13. The CDR3 covers 16 residues. DNA for the CDR3: TGTGCCAGTAGTATTTCGTCGCGGGGGGTTGAGGGTGAGCAGTTCTTC. Translating it yields CASSISSRGVEGEQFF.

V and J are TRBV13 and TRBJ1-5; D may be TRBD1 (5 bases). The germline gives CDR1 PRHDT, CDR2 FYEKMQ (reference sequence). V lost 3 bases, J lost 1 base, and 13 bases lay in between. This CDR3 region has 16 residues. The CDR3 reads CASSLGRGRSNQPQHF. The CDR3 nucleotides read TGTGCCAGCAGCTTGGGGAGGGGTAGGAGCAATCAGCCCCAGCATTTT.

The genes are TRBV15 and TRBJ1-3; D not certain. The CDR3 has 16 residues. Between the trimmed V and J ends, which lost 0 bases and 4 bases, there was a span of 13 bases. Germline CDR1 reads LNHNV; CDR2 reads YYDKDF (reference sequence). The CDR3 sequence: CATSRDQDPSGNTIYF. CDR3 DNA: TGTGCCACCAGCAGAGACCAGGATCCATCCGGAAACACCATATATTTT.

The sample holds one count of this clone. In DNA form, the CDR3 reads TGTGCCAGCAGCAAGGGAACTAGGGTGTTGGACGAGCAGTACTTC. It translates to CASSKGTRVLDEQYF. This chain uses TRBV5-8 with TRBJ2-7, with D possibly matching TRBD2 (5 bases). The CDR3 contains 15 residues. The V end lost 4 bases, the J end lost 5 bases, and 19 bases lay between the germline ends. Germline CDR1 is SGHTS and CDR2 is YDEGEE.

Only a few counts were recorded for this clone. The V and J genes are TRBV6-5 and TRBJ1-2, with D unresolved. This CDR3 is built from 14 residues. CDR1 is MNHEY, CDR2 SVGAGI, per germline. V was cut by 4 bases and J by 8 bases, with 17 bases left in between. This chain's CDR3 is CASSLDPNPGGYTF. In DNA, the CDR3 is TGTGCCAGCAGTTTGGACCCGAACCCGGGGGGCTACACCTTC.

The J gene is TRBJ2-1, the V gene TRBV6-1; 9 bases fit TRBD2. The junction had 14 bases not matched to a gene; V was cut back by 4 bases and J by 7 bases. Germline V CDR1 and CDR2: MNHNS, SASEGT. The CDR3 length is 17 residues. CDR3 bases: TGTGCCAGCAGTGCCTACAGGGGAGGGACTAGCTCGAATGAGCAGTTCTTC. Residues: CASSAYRGGTSSNEQFF.

The chain carries TRBV27 and TRBJ1-3; D call uncertain. Germline CDR1 and CDR2: MNHEY and SMNVEV (reference sequence). The CDR3 has 15 amino acids. V lost 7 bases, J lost 1 base, and 14 bases lay in between. The CDR3 sequence: CASTLTPGSGNTIYF. CDR3 DNA: TGTGCCAGCACTTTGACCCCGGGGTCTGGAAACACCATATATTTT.

CDR3 in amino acids: CASSSLAGNSPLHF. CDR3 sequence (DNA): TGCGCCAGCAGCTCCCTGGCGGGAAATTCACCCCTCCACTTT. V gene TRBV5-1 combines with J gene TRBJ1-6; D is ambiguous. The germline V and J ends were trimmed by 3 bases and 7 bases, with 11 bases remaining between them. Germline V gene data show CDR1 as SGHRS and CDR2 as YFSETQ. The CDR3 loop spans 14 amino acids.

This CDR3 is CASSPQTSGSWETQYF. The CDR3 coding sequence is TGTGCCAGCAGCCCTCAGACTAGCGGGAGCTGGGAGACCCAGTACTTC. The chain uses TRBV9 and TRBJ2-5; 12 nucleotides agree with TRBD2. Looked up from germline, CDR1 is SGDLS and CDR2 is YYNGEE. This CDR3 contains 16 residues. V was clipped by 4 bases and J by 5 bases; unmatched bases: 9.

This clone is a singleton in its sample. The chain has TRBV6-5 and TRBJ2-2; weak D call: TRBD1 (5 bases). Germline lookup yields CDR1 MNHEY and CDR2 SVGAGI. Trimming removed 6 bases at V and 5 bases at J, with 10 bases between. CDR3 length: 13 residues. In DNA, the CDR3 is TGTGCCAGCAGGGACGCAGGGACCGGGGAGCTGTTTTTT. It encodes CASRDAGTGELFF.

This clone was seen only a few times. The chain couples TRBV27 to TRBJ2-2; D gene uncertain. Germline V gene data show CDR1 as MNHEY and CDR2 as SMNVEV (reference sequence). CDR3 length: 13 residues. The V and J ends lost 3 bases and 5 bases respectively, with 7 bases between them. CDR3 residues: CASSFLFTGELFF. CDR3 nucleotides: TGTGCCAGCAGTTTTTTATTTACCGGGGAGCTGTTTTTT.

The rearrangement uses TRBV9 and TRBJ1-6, with a tentative D call TRBD1 (6 bases). V lost 4 bases and J lost 1, with 12 bases in between. Germline CDR1 and CDR2: SGDLS and YYNGEE. The CDR3 consists of 16 residues. CDR3 residues: CASSQRGGSYNSPLHF. The CDR3 coding sequence is TGTGCCAGCAGCCAGAGGGGGGGTTCCTATAATTCACCCCTCCACTTT.

V and J are TRBV7-2 and TRBJ2-2; D remains ambiguous. There are 16 residues in the CDR3. Germline values: CDR1 SGHTA, CDR2 FQGNSA. Trimming removed 1 base at V and 4 bases at J, with 13 bases between. The CDR3 protein is CASSLVRVTGTGELFF. In DNA, the CDR3 is TGTGCCAGCAGCTTAGTCCGAGTAACGGGCACCGGGGAGCTGTTTTTT.

The CDR3 sequence is CASSLTGVFGTEAFF. CDR3 bases: TGCGCCAGCAGTTTAACAGGGGTTTTCGGCACTGAAGCTTTCTTT. The V call is TRBV10-2, the J call TRBJ1-1; TRBD1 aligns across 7 bases. CDR3 length equals 15 residues. J lost 4 bases, V lost 5 bases, and 10 bases had no gene match. Germline CDR1 WSHSY, CDR2 SAAADI.

This clone was observed a few times. The rearrangement joins TRBV7-9 to TRBJ1-2, with D tentatively TRBD1 (5 bases). CDR3 length equals 14 residues. V was cut by 5 bases and J by 6 bases, with 16 bases left in between. Germline lookup yields CDR1 SEHNR and CDR2 FQNEAQ (reference sequence). CDR3 DNA sequence: TGTGCCAGCAGCCGACACGGGGGAGGGGATGGCTACACCTTC. This encodes CASSRHGGGDGYTF.

V gene TRBV6-1 combines with J gene TRBJ1-4, with a possible D match to TRBD1 (5 bases). Germline CDR1 reads MNHNS; CDR2 reads SASEGT. The CDR3 runs to 15 residues. Trimming removed 2 bases from V and 8 bases from J, with 15 bases in between. The CDR3 sequence: CASSEPRRGSEKLFF. The CDR3 DNA reads TGTGCCAGCAGTGAACCGCGGAGGGGATCCGAAAAACTGTTTTTT.

This chain links TRBV28 with TRBJ1-1; no firm D call. The CDR3 contains 13 residues. Looked up from germline, CDR1 is MDHEN and CDR2 is SYDVKM. V lost 5 bases and J 8 bases, leaving 15 bases between the germline ends. The CDR3 region has the DNA TGTGCCAGCAGTCAGCTCCTGCCAGGCGAAGCTTTCTTT. This sequence encodes CASSQLLPGEAFF.

This clone was seen only once. The CDR3 reads CSVKGQGAGYEQYF. The CDR3 DNA follows: TGCAGCGTTAAGGGACAGGGGGCAGGTTACGAGCAGTACTTC. J is TRBJ2-7 and V is TRBV29-1, with 12 bases matching TRBD1. From germline, CDR1 is SQVTM and CDR2 ANQGSEA. The CDR3 is 14 amino acids. Trimming at V came to 5 bases and at J to 4 bases, leaving 6 bases not matched to a gene.

As to this clone: This same CDR3 is encoded by further DNA sequences in the sample. The rearrangement joins TRBV6-5 to TRBJ1-1, with 8 bases matching TRBD1. This CDR3 has 13 residues. The junction had 3 bases not matched to a gene; V was cut back by 6 bases and J by 3 bases. Germline V CDR1 and CDR2: MNHEY, SVGAGI. The CDR3 bases are TGTGCCAGCAGCAGGGGGCTCGACACTGAAGCTTTCTTT. This translates into CASSRGLDTEAFF.

The gene calls are TRBV12-5 and TRBJ2-3; the match to TRBD2 covers 10 bases. V lost 3 bases and J lost 3; bases outside the gene matches: 0. CDR1 and CDR2 (germline): LGHNT, FRNRAP. The CDR3 sequence is 14 residues long. The CDR3 loop is CASGFSGGTDTQYF. CDR3 coding DNA: TGTGCTAGTGGTTTTAGCGGGGGGACAGATACGCAGTATTTT. The whole variable domain, remainder taken from reference TRBV12-5 and TRBJ2-3, is DARVTQTPRHKVTEMGQEVTMRCQPILGHNTVFWYRQTMMQGLELLAYFRNRAPLDDSGMPKDRFSAEMPDATLATLKIQPSEPRDSAVYFCASGFSGGTDTQYFGPGTRLTVL.